The 22 T cell receptor beta chains below were found in one sample sequenced in a study of blood T cell repertoires in COVID-19. TCRdb keeps only in-frame clones here, not all; method: immunoSEQ multiplex PCR. This table holds about 150,000 clones, around four fifths found once. The sequenced material came from peripheral blood. Source of these receptors: a human donor in a cohort sampled during active COVID-19.

The genes are TRBV6-1 and TRBJ1-3; TRBD1 aligns across 7 bases. Germline V gene data show CDR1 as MNHNS and CDR2 as SASEGT. The CDR3 is 16 amino acids. Losses at the gene ends were 3 bases for V and 2 bases for J; bases not matched to a gene: 7. The CDR3 loop reads CASSERTGATGNTIYF. DNA of the CDR3: TGTGCCAGCAGTGAGAGAACAGGGGCAACTGGAAACACCATATATTTT.

The chain recombines TRBV27 with TRBJ1-5, with 7 positions matching TRBD1. The CDR3 spans 14 residues. The junction had 5 bases not matched to a gene; V was cut back by 6 bases and J by 3 bases. The germline V gene has CDR1 MNHEY and CDR2 SMNVEV (reference sequence). This chain's CDR3 is CASRNRGVNQPQHF. CDR3 coding DNA: TGTGCCAGCAGAAACAGGGGCGTCAATCAGCCCCAGCATTTT.

In this sample, this clone turned up once. The chain carries TRBV2 and TRBJ2-5; possible D gene TRBD2, 7 bases. CDR3 size: 15 residues. Between the trimmed V and J ends, which lost 7 bases and 2 bases, there was a span of 17 bases. From germline, CDR1 is SNHLY and CDR2 FYNNEI. CDR3 DNA: TGTGCCAGCAAGGGGGGGCAGGGACTTCAAGAGACCCAGTACTTC. This translates into CASKGGQGLQETQYF.

This chain links TRBV6-5 with TRBJ1-5, with D tentatively TRBD1 (6 bases). This CDR3 has 14 amino acids. The V end lost 7 bases, the J end lost 2 bases, and 12 bases lay between the germline ends. CDR1 is MNHEY, CDR2 SVGAGI, per germline. This CDR3 is CASNLDRGNQPQHF. The CDR3 region has the DNA TGTGCCAGCAATTTGGACAGAGGCAATCAGCCCCAGCATTTT.

The table lists this clone with a count of one. The rearrangement links TRBV2 to TRBJ2-3; 9 nucleotides line up with TRBD1. This CDR3 comprises 16 residues. In germline, CDR1 is SNHLY, CDR2 FYNNEI. V lost 6 bases and J lost 3; bases outside the gene matches: 10. The CDR3 DNA sequence: TGTGCCAGCAGACTTTGGACAGGGGTTTTTACAGATACGCAGTATTTT. Translation: CASRLWTGVFTDTQYF.

V is TRBV7-6 and J is TRBJ1-6; D perhaps matches TRBD1 (6 bases). V lost 2 bases and J lost 5, with 10 bases in between. Germline V gene data show CDR1 as SGHVS and CDR2 as FNYEAQ. The CDR3 runs to 15 residues. The CDR3 here is CASSLQGIHNSPLHF. The CDR3 DNA reads TGTGCCAGCAGCTTACAGGGGATTCATAATTCACCCCTCCACTTT.

This rearrangement joins TRBV2 to TRBJ2-3, with 16 bases matching TRBD2. The V gene end was trimmed by 1 base and the J gene end by 8 bases; junction bases not matched to a gene: 3. The CDR3 is 16 amino acids. Germline CDR1 reads SNHLY; CDR2 reads FYNNEI. CDR3 amino acids: CASSEVGLAGGATQYF. The CDR3 bases are TGTGCCAGCAGTGAAGTGGGACTAGCGGGAGGGGCTACGCAGTATTTT.

The chain combines TRBV11-3 with TRBJ2-1; 10 bases are shared with TRBD2. In germline, CDR1 is SGHNT, CDR2 YENEEA. The V and J ends lost 5 bases and 6 bases, in that order; junction bases with no gene match: 7. The length of the CDR3 is 15 residues. The CDR3: CASSPGLAMANEQFF. CDR3 sequence (DNA): TGTGCCAGCAGCCCGGGACTAGCGATGGCCAATGAGCAGTTCTTC.

The V and J genes are TRBV24-1 and TRBJ2-3; 7 nucleotides line up with TRBD2. J was trimmed by 1 base and V by 3 bases; bases with no gene match: 9. Germline CDR1 and CDR2: KGHDR and SFDVKD. This CDR3 contains 17 residues. In nucleotides, the CDR3 is TGTGCCACCAGTGATCCGCCCGGACTAGTGGGCACAGATACGCAGTATTTT. Translation gives CATSDPPGLVGTDTQYF.

The rearrangement uses TRBV7-8 and TRBJ2-7; 9 nucleotides align to TRBD2. This CDR3 is 16 amino acids long. From germline, CDR1 is SGHVS and CDR2 FQNEAQ. The ends lost 5 bases at V and 7 bases at J; junction bases unmatched: 15. The CDR3 spells CASSPNAGGPSMEQYV. DNA for the CDR3: TGTGCCAGCAGCCCCAATGCGGGAGGGCCCTCGATGGAGCAGTACGTC.

This chain connects TRBV11-2 to TRBJ1-5; D remains ambiguous. The V and J ends lost 5 bases and 6 bases respectively, with 11 bases between them. The CDR3 runs to 13 residues. The V gene's germline CDR1 is SGHAT and CDR2 FQNNGV. The CDR3 DNA is TGTGCCAGCAGCCCGGAGCGTCTTCAGCCCCAGCATTTT. This encodes CASSPERLQPQHF.

The chain employs TRBV6-5 and TRBJ2-1; 7 nucleotides line up with TRBD2. This CDR3 has 15 amino acids. Germline V CDR1 and CDR2: MNHEY, SVGAGI. J was trimmed by 5 bases and V by 11 bases; bases with no gene match: 15. DNA for the CDR3: TGTGCCGCCGCCTCATCCGGACTAGGAAACAATGAGCAGTTCTTC. This codes for CAAASSGLGNNEQFF.

This chain joins TRBV7-3 and TRBJ1-1; D is perhaps TRBD1 (5 bases). V lost 5 bases and J lost 3, with 10 bases in between. CDR1 SGHTA and CDR2 FQGTGA come from the germline V gene. The CDR3 spans 13 residues. CDR3 in DNA: TGTGCCAGCAGCATCCAGGGCGACACTGAAGCTTTCTTT. This codes for CASSIQGDTEAFF.

This clone was recorded a few times. The V gene is TRBV27, the J gene TRBJ1-4; maybe TRBD1 (6 bases). Germline lookup yields CDR1 MNHEY and CDR2 SMNVEV (reference sequence). V was clipped by 3 bases and J by 5 bases, with 10 bases between them. CDR3 length: 14 residues. CDR3 bases: TGTGCCAGCAGTTTGACAGGACTGAATGAAAAACTGTTTTTT. This sequence encodes CASSLTGLNEKLFF.

Concerning this clone: At one end, the junction sequence differs from germline, possibly due to a read error. The chain combines TRBV5-1 with TRBJ2-3; TRBD1 aligns across 8 bases. This CDR3 is built from 14 residues. CDR1 is SGHRS, CDR2 YFSETQ, per germline. For the CDR3, the DNA is TGCACCAGCAAGCGACAGGGGAGGACAGATACGCAGTATTTT. This sequence encodes CTSKRQGRTDTQYF.

The chain's CDR3 is CASSSNRGDYGYTF. DNA for the CDR3: TGTGCCAGCAGTTCTAACAGGGGGGACTATGGCTACACCTTC. The chain links TRBV6-6 to TRBJ1-2; 8 bases are a match to TRBD1. The CDR3 is 14 residues long. The germline CDR1 and CDR2 sequences are MNHNY and SVGAGI (reference sequence). With V trimmed by 4 bases and J by 3 bases, 4 bases remained unmatched.

The chain has TRBV30 and TRBJ2-2; TRBD1 agrees at 7 bases. Germline V lookup: CDR1 GTSNPN, CDR2 SVGIG (reference sequence). The CDR3 totals 12 residues. The V segment lost 5 bases and the J segment 9 bases; nucleotides outside the gene matches: 6. The CDR3 bases are TGTGCCTGGGGGACAGACCTCCGGGAGCTGTTTTTT. Translating gives CAWGTDLRELFF. Full variable domain (rest looked up from reference TRBV30 and TRBJ2-2): SQTIHQWPATLVQPVGSPLSLECTVEGTSNPNLYWYRQAAGRGLQLLFYSVGIGQISSEVPQNLSASRPQDRQFILSSKKLLLSDSGFYLCAWGTDLRELFFGEGSRLTVL.

DNA of the CDR3: TGCGCCAGCAGCCGGAGTAATTCACCCCTCCACTTT. It is translated as CASSRSNSPLHF. The chain couples TRBV4-1 to TRBJ1-6, with D uncertain. This CDR3 comprises 12 residues. Trimming shortened V by 4 bases and J by 6 bases, and 4 bases separated the two germline ends. The germline V gene encodes CDR1 MGHRA and CDR2 YSYEKL.

The chain combines TRBV5-4 with TRBJ2-7; D is unresolved. This CDR3 spans 14 amino acids. Germline lookup yields CDR1 SGHNT and CDR2 YYREEE (reference sequence). With 1 base removed from V and 5 bases from J, the gap between germline ends came to 13 bases. CDR3 region: CASSLYSRNDEQYV. CDR3 coding DNA: TGTGCCAGCAGCTTGTATAGCCGGAATGACGAGCAGTACGTC.

The V gene is TRBV12-3 or TRBV12-4, the J gene TRBJ2-1, with 9 positions matching TRBD2. The CDR3 is 12 residues long. Trimming took 2 bases from V and 12 from J; bases not matched to a gene: 2. Here the CDR3 reads CASSLQLAGQFF. The CDR3 DNA is TGTGCCAGCAGTTTACAACTAGCGGGGCAGTTCTTC.

The chain carries TRBV6-6 and TRBJ2-3; tentative D call: TRBD2 (5 bases). Trimming shortened V by 5 bases and J by 4 bases, and 10 bases separated the two germline ends. The CDR3 covers 13 residues. CDR1 and CDR2 from the germline V gene are MNHNY and SVGAGI (reference sequence). The CDR3 sequence: CASSRRVADTQYF. The CDR3 DNA is TGTGCCAGCAGTCGGCGGGTGGCAGATACGCAGTATTTT.

The gene calls are TRBV3-1 (or the pseudogene TRBV3-2) and TRBJ2-1; D is possibly TRBD2 (6 bases). Germline CDR1 and CDR2: LGHDT and YNNKEL (reference sequence). The CDR3 extends over 16 amino acids. Trimming took 0 bases from V and 2 from J, leaving 11 bases between them. The CDR3 bases are TGTGCCAGCAGCCAAGAAACGGGGGAAGCCTACAATGAGCAGTTCTTC. Translation gives CASSQETGEAYNEQFF.